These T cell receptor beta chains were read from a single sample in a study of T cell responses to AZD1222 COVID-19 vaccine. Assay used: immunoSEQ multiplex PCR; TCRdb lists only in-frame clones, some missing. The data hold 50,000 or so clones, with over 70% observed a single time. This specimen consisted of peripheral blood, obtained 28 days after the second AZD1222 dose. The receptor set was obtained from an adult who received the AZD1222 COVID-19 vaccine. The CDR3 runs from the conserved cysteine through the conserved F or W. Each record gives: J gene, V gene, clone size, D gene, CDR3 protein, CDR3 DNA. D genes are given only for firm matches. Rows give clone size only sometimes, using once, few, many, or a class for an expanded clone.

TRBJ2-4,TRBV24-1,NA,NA,CATSDLQSSLAKNIQYF,TGTGCCACCAGTGATTTGCAATCCTCTCTAGCCAAAAACATTCAGTACTTC
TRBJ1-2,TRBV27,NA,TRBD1,CASSGTANYGYTF,TGTGCCAGCAGTGGGACAGCTAACTATGGCTACACCTTC
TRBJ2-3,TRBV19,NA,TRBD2,CASSGRREDTDTQYF,TGTGCCAGTAGTGGGCGGCGGGAGGACACAGATACGCAGTATTTT
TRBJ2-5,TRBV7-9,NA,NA,CASSPVGDRYGETQYF,TGTGCCAGCAGCCCCGTGGGAGACAGATACGGTGAGACCCAGTACTTC
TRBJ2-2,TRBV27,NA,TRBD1,CASHRTGQGAAGELFF,TGTGCCAGCCACCGTACCGGACAGGGGGCAGCCGGGGAGCTGTTTTTT
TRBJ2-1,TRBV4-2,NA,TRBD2,CASSQFSGTSGGGEQFF,TGTGCCAGCAGCCAATTCTCCGGGACTAGCGGGGGGGGTGAGCAGTTCTTC
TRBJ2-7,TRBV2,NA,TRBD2,CASQQTTSGLGAREQYF,TGTGCCAGCCAACAAACCACCTCGGGACTAGGGGCGAGGGAGCAGTACTTC
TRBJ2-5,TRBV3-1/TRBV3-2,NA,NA,CASSHRETQYF,TGTGCCAGCAGCCATAGAGAGACCCAGTACTTC
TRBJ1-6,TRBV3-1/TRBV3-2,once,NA,CASSQVLGSPLHF,TGTGCCAGCAGCCAAGTTTTGGGTTCACCCCTCCACTTT
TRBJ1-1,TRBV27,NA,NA,CASSGDRSTEAFF,TGTGCCAGCAGTGGAGATCGGAGCACTGAAGCTTTCTTT
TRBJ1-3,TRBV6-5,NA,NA,CAPNGTDSSGNTIYF,TGTGCCCCCAATGGAACGGACTCCTCTGGAAACACCATATATTTT
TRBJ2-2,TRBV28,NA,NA,CASSLVGQGHTGELFF,TGTGCCAGCAGTTTAGTCGGCCAGGGACACACCGGGGAGCTGTTTTTT
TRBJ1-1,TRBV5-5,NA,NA,CASSRTATNTEAFF,TGTGCCAGCAGTCGGACAGCGACGAACACTGAAGCTTTCTTT
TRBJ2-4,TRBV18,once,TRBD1,CASSPQGTAYIQYF,TGTGCCAGCTCACCACAGGGGACAGCCTATATTCAGTACTTC
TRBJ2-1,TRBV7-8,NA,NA,CASRYRDEQFF,TGTGCCAGCAGGTACCGGGACGAGCAGTTCTTC
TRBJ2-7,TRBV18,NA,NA,CASSPPSNRYEQYF,TGTGCCAGCTCACCACCCTCCAATAGATACGAGCAGTACTTC
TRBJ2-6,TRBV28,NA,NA,CASSFSGVGANVLTF,TGTGCCAGCAGTTTTTCGGGGGTCGGGGCCAACGTCCTGACTTTC
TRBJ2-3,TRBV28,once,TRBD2,CASSPWDYTTQYF,TGTGCCAGCAGCCCCTGGGACTACACTACGCAGTATTTT
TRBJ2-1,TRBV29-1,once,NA,CSVDLLGGYNEQFF,TGCAGCGTTGATCTACTAGGGGGGTACAATGAGCAGTTCTTC
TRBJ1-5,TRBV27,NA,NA,CASSLKASDSNQPQHF,TGTGCCAGCAGTTTGAAGGCATCCGACAGCAATCAGCCCCAGCATTTT
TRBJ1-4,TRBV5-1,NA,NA,CASSLRPGVNEKLFF,TGCGCCAGCAGCCTTAGACCCGGGGTCAATGAAAAACTGTTTTTT
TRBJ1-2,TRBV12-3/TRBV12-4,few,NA,CASRRPGLEGYTF,TGTGCCAGCAGGCGGCCAGGGTTAGAGGGCTACACCTTC
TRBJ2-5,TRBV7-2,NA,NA,CASSSSYLKNRRETQYF,TGTGCCAGCAGCTCCAGCTACTTGAAGAACCGGAGGGAGACCCAGTACTTC
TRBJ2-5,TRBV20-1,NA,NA,CSARAQETQYF,TGCAGTGCTAGGGCCCAAGAGACCCAGTACTTC
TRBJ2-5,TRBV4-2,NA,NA,CASSQDHSAQYF,TGTGCCAGCAGCCAAGATCACTCGGCCCAGTACTTC
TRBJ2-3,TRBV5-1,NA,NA,CASSLQDNPTDTQYF,TGCGCCAGCAGCTTACAGGACAACCCAACAGATACGCAGTATTTT
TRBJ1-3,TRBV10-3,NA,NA,CAISEGPISGNTIYF,TGTGCCATCAGTGAGGGACCGATCTCTGGAAACACCATATATTTT
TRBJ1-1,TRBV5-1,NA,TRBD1,CASSLRTGGANTEAFF,TGCGCCAGCAGCTTGCGGACAGGGGGCGCGAACACTGAAGCTTTCTTT
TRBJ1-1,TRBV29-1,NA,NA,CSVEVPTGKNTEAFF,TGCAGCGTTGAAGTCCCCACCGGAAAGAACACTGAAGCTTTCTTT
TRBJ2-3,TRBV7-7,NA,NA,CASSLSGTDTQYF,TGTGCCAGCAGCTTATCCGGGACGGATACGCAGTATTTT
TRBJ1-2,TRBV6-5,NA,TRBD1,CASRTGTGGDNGYTF,TGTGCCAGCAGGACCGGGACAGGGGGGGATAATGGCTACACCTTC
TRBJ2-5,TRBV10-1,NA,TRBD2,CASSDGLAGMQETQYF,TGCGCCAGCAGTGATGGACTAGCGGGGATGCAAGAGACCCAGTACTTC
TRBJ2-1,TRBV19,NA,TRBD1,CASSIGDRGNEQFF,TGTGCCAGTAGTATAGGGGACAGGGGTAATGAGCAGTTCTTC
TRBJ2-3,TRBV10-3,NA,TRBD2,CAISSPGGDWVSDTQYF,TGTGCCATCAGTTCCCCGGGGGGGGACTGGGTGTCAGATACGCAGTATTTT
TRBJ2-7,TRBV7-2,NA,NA,CASSSGGQSYEQYF,TGTGCCAGCAGCTCTGGGGGTCAATCCTACGAGCAGTACTTC
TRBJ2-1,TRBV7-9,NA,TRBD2,CASSGKPGLSYNEQFF,TGTGCCAGCAGCGGAAAACCGGGACTAAGCTACAATGAGCAGTTCTTC
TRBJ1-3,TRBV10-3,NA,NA,CAISGQQGGSGNTIYF,TGTGCCATCAGTGGGCAACAGGGAGGCTCTGGAAACACCATATATTTT
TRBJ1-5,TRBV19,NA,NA,CASSMGFQPQHF,TGTGCCAGTAGTATGGGTTTTCAGCCCCAGCATTTT
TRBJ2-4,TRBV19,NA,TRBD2,CASSIPSGGAKNIQYF,TGTGCCAGTAGTATTCCCAGCGGGGGAGCCAAAAACATTCAGTACTTC
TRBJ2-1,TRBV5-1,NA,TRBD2,CASSLTPGLAGDEQFF,TGCGCCAGCAGCTTGACCCCGGGACTAGCGGGCGATGAGCAGTTCTTC
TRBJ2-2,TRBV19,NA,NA,CASSVQGGELFF,TGTGCCAGTAGTGTTCAGGGAGGGGAGCTGTTTTTT
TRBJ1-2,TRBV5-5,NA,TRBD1,CASSLGDSSTYGYTF,TGTGCCAGCAGCTTGGGGGACAGTAGTACCTATGGCTACACCTTC